This passage covers 16 T cell receptor beta chains from one sample sequenced in a study of T cell responses to AZD1222 COVID-19 vaccine. The repertoire was sequenced with immunoSEQ multiplex PCR; TCRdb's copy has only in-frame clones and lacks some. The table includes about 160,000 clones, 92% detected once. Material: peripheral blood, obtained 28 days after the second AZD1222 dose. All receptors derive from an adult who received the AZD1222 COVID-19 vaccine.

The chain is built from TRBV4-1 and TRBJ1-4; 9 nucleotides match TRBD1. In germline, CDR1 is MGHRA, CDR2 YSYEKL. The CDR3 loop spans 15 amino acids. With 2 bases clipped from V and 8 bases from J, the junction kept 6 bases outside the gene matches. The CDR3 sequence: CASSQRGQGEEKLFF. The CDR3 region has the DNA TGCGCCAGCAGCCAAAGGGGACAGGGAGAGGAAAAACTGTTTTTT.

The V and J genes are TRBV11-2 and TRBJ1-2; D gene ambiguous. Germline-derived CDR1 and CDR2 are SGHAT and FQNNGV. This CDR3 spans 16 amino acids. V dropped 1 base and J dropped 0 bases, with 12 bases sitting between them. The DNA of the CDR3 is TGTGCCAGCAGCTTAGGCCGACACAGATCTAACTATGGCTACACCTTC. As protein: CASSLGRHRSNYGYTF.

The rearrangement joins TRBV3-1 (or the pseudogene TRBV3-2) to TRBJ1-6; perhaps TRBD1 as D (6 bases). CDR3 length: 16 residues. V lost 4 bases and J lost 5, with 15 bases in between. Germline V gives CDR1 LGHDT, CDR2 YNNKEL (reference sequence). CDR3 sequence: CASSLQWGRDNSPLHF. The CDR3 bases are TGTGCCAGCAGCCTACAGTGGGGGCGAGATAATTCACCCCTCCACTTT.

The chain links TRBV15 to TRBJ2-1; D is unclear. CDR3 size: 16 residues. Germline values: CDR1 LNHNV, CDR2 YYDKDF (reference sequence). V lost 1 base and J 4 bases, leaving 14 bases between the germline ends. CDR3 protein: CATSRGVGTPYNEQFF. DNA for the CDR3: TGTGCCACCAGCAGAGGTGTCGGAACTCCTTACAATGAGCAGTTCTTC.

The chain uses TRBV7-6 and TRBJ2-1, with D perhaps assigned TRBD1 or TRBD2 (5 bases each). The CDR3 extends over 16 amino acids. CDR1 and CDR2 from the germline V gene are SGHVS and FNYEAQ. Trimming took 5 bases from V and 0 from J, leaving 14 bases between them. CDR3 amino acids: CASSPRDQYSYNEQFF. CDR3 DNA: TGTGCCAGCAGCCCGAGGGACCAATACTCCTACAATGAGCAGTTCTTC.

This clone was recorded once. The chain recombines TRBV7-9 with TRBJ2-1, with D maybe TRBD1 (8 bases). V lost 4 bases and J 4 bases, leaving 20 bases between the germline ends. This CDR3 region has 17 residues. From germline, CDR1 is SEHNR and CDR2 FQNEAQ (reference sequence). The CDR3 reads CASSSTHRGGPYNEQFF. CDR3 DNA: TGTGCCAGCAGCTCAACACACAGGGGGGGTCCATACAATGAGCAGTTCTTC. The whole variable domain, remainder taken from reference TRBV7-9 and TRBJ2-1, is DTGVSQNPRHKITKRGQNVTFRCDPISEHNRLYWYRQTLGQGPEFLTYFQNEAQLEKSRLLSDRFSAERPKGSFSTLEIQRTEQGDSAMYLCASSSTHRGGPYNEQFFGPGTRLTVL.

This sequence joins TRBV7-9 and TRBJ2-7; 8 bases map to TRBD1. This CDR3 has 15 residues. The V and J ends lost 3 bases and 4 bases, in that order; junction bases with no gene match: 8. The germline V gene encodes CDR1 SEHNR and CDR2 FQNEAQ (reference sequence). The DNA for the CDR3 is TGTGCCAGCAGCTTCCCTGGGACAGGAGTTTACGAGCAGTACTTC. Its translation: CASSFPGTGVYEQYF.

V usage is TRBV15 and J usage is TRBJ1-4; unclear D gene. The CDR3 extends over 15 amino acids. The germline CDR1 and CDR2 sequences are LNHNV and YYDKDF (reference sequence). V lost 5 bases and J lost 8, with 18 bases in between. The DNA for the CDR3 is TGTGCCACCAGCCCAAGTCCCTCCGGAGGAGAAAAACTGTTTTTT. Protein product: CATSPSPSGGEKLFF. The entire variable domain, with the rest obtained from reference TRBV15 and TRBJ1-4, is as follows: DAMVIQNPRYQVTQFGKPVTLSCSQTLNHNVMYWYQQKSSQAPKLLFHYYDKDFNNEADTPDNFQSRRPNTSFCFLDIRSPGLGDTAMYLCATSPSPSGGEKLFFGSGTQLSVL.

The chain uses TRBV19 and TRBJ1-1; a possible D gene is TRBD1 (6 bases). CDR1 is LNHDA and CDR2 is SQIVND in the germline V gene (reference sequence). Trimming took off 0 bases at V and 7 bases at J, with 12 bases between the two ends. This CDR3 has 14 residues. CDR3 amino acids: CASSIDPGAGEAFF. CDR3 nucleotides: TGTGCCAGTAGTATAGATCCAGGGGCGGGTGAAGCTTTCTTT.

The chain uses TRBV20-1 and TRBJ2-3; D call uncertain. The V end was cut by 3 bases, the J end by 6 bases, with 7 bases between. This CDR3 spans 11 amino acids. Germline V gives CDR1 DFQATT, CDR2 SNEGSKA (reference sequence). CDR3 amino acids: CSASLGDTQYF. CDR3 in DNA: TGCAGTGCTAGTTTGGGGGATACGCAGTATTTT.

The chain has TRBV12-5 and TRBJ1-1; the match to TRBD1 covers 8 bases. CDR1 and CDR2 (germline): LGHNT, FRNRAP. The V segment lost 6 bases and the J segment 3 bases; nucleotides outside the gene matches: 0. This CDR3 contains 12 residues. The CDR3 sequence is CASGDRDTEAFF. The DNA of the CDR3 is TGTGCTAGTGGGGACAGGGACACTGAAGCTTTCTTT. Full variable domain (outside the CDR3, taken from reference TRBV12-5 and TRBJ1-1): DARVTQTPRHKVTEMGQEVTMRCQPILGHNTVFWYRQTMMQGLELLAYFRNRAPLDDSGMPKDRFSAEMPDATLATLKIQPSEPRDSAVYFCASGDRDTEAFFGQGTRLTVV.

DNA of the CDR3: TGTGCCTGGACGGGACAGCAGGCCTACGAGCAGTACTTC. Translation gives CAWTGQQAYEQYF. This chain joins TRBV30 and TRBJ2-7; 7 bases are shared with TRBD1. J was trimmed by 2 bases and V by 4 bases; bases with no gene match: 5. Germline V gene sequence: CDR1 GTSNPN, CDR2 SVGIG (reference sequence). The CDR3 has 13 amino acids.

This chain connects TRBV10-2 to TRBJ2-3; a possible D gene is TRBD1 (5 bases). In germline, CDR1 is WSHSY, CDR2 SAAADI. The CDR3 consists of 14 residues. V gave up 4 bases and J gave up 4 bases, with 12 bases separating them. DNA of the CDR3: TGCGCCAGCAGTGGGAGAGCGACAGCAGATACGCAGTATTTT. Translated, it gives CASSGRATADTQYF.

This chain uses TRBV5-1 with TRBJ2-3; D gene ambiguous. This CDR3 spans 14 amino acids. Germline loops: CDR1 SGHRS, CDR2 YFSETQ. The germline V and J ends were trimmed by 2 bases and 6 bases, with 13 bases remaining between them. The chain's CDR3 is CASSFKGVPDTQYF. The CDR3 DNA reads as TGCGCCAGCAGCTTTAAGGGTGTTCCGGATACGCAGTATTTT.

This sequence joins TRBV4-1 and TRBJ2-4, with a tentative D call TRBD1 (5 bases). This CDR3 contains 16 residues. The germline V and J ends were trimmed by 1 base and 0 bases, with 10 bases remaining between them. CDR1 and CDR2 (germline): MGHRA, YSYEKL. The CDR3 loop reads CASSQGLGAAKNIQYF. CDR3 DNA: TGCGCCAGCAGCCAAGGATTAGGGGCAGCCAAAAACATTCAGTACTTC.

This clone is a singleton in its sample. V gene TRBV30 combines with J gene TRBJ2-1; 9 bases align to TRBD2. Trimming at V came to 1 base and at J to 3 bases, leaving 10 bases not matched to a gene. This CDR3 has 17 residues. Germline-derived CDR1 and CDR2 are GTSNPN and SVGIG (reference sequence). Written as DNA, the CDR3 is TGTGCCTGGAGTGGCGCGGGGGGGTTCAGGATCTACAATGAGCAGTTCTTC. It translates to CAWSGAGGFRIYNEQFF.